What follows is one T cell receptor (beta chain) and its context. This entry belongs to a study of blood T cell repertoires in COVID-19. Study-level information: Collection of acute and convalescent COVID-19 samples took place in the United States, Italy and Spain. Sources were T cells, B-cell-depleted T cells, or PBMCs; the material itself was cDNA or gDNA.

The CDR3 is 15 residues long. Germline trimming cut 4 bases from V and 3 bases from J; bases unmatched to any gene: 8. Germline-derived CDR1 and CDR2 are MNHNY and SVGAGI (reference sequence). Authors' data handling: Reference gene primers were amplified, and this amplification served to estimate nucleated cell counts. Data came from immunoSEQ multiplex PCR; TCRdb stores just in-frame clones and leaves some out. V and J calls and clone size are given by that table; D and trimming were obtained from the DNA. The sample holds under 70,000 clones, approximately 88% seen once. The J gene is TRBJ2-7, the V gene TRBV6-6; the match to TRBD2 covers 8 bases. Specimen: peripheral blood. The clonotype was recovered from an older woman with acute or convalescent COVID-19. CDR3 region: CASSSPRSGGYEQYF. Written as DNA, the CDR3 is TGTGCCAGCAGTTCCCCCCGAAGCGGGGGCTACGAGCAGTACTTC.